The next 31 T cell receptor beta chains were all read from a single sample in a study of regulatory T cells in long-lasting Graves disease. Combining iRepertoire HTBI primers with Arm-PCR of CDR3 regions, the authors built TCR beta libraries. One entry per CDR3 protein, called by TCRdb with MiXCR from the multiplex PCR reads. The sample has about 500,000 distinct CDR3 sequences; around 15% are singletons. Time point described: newly diagnosed GD, antithyroid drugs for less than 3 months. The TCR library was made from RNA extracted from PBMCs. The same sample was also studied in work on T cells in Graves' hyperthyroidism and ophthalmopathy.

The material was peripheral blood mononuclear cells (PBMCs), obtained at new diagnosis, from a patient treated with antithyroid drugs. These receptors all stem from a man aged 35 to 55 with Graves disease.

The chain couples TRBV12-3 or TRBV12-4 to TRBJ1-4, with 8 positions matching TRBD1. V was pared by 5 bases and J by 8 bases, with 10 bases of the junction left unmatched. This CDR3 is 15 amino acids long. The CDR3, as DNA: TGTGCCAGCAGTAGCAGGGGGCGCTTAGAAGAAAAACTGTTTTTT. This codes for CASSSRGRLEEKLFF.

This clonotype has a handful of counts. The gene calls are TRBV10-3 and TRBJ1-3; D gene unclear. Between the trimmed V and J ends, which lost 6 bases and 0 bases, there was a span of 6 bases. The CDR3 runs 13 residues. Germline CDR1 is ENHRY and CDR2 is SYGVKD. The CDR3, as DNA: TGTGCCATCAGCCAGAGCTCTGGAAACACCATATATTTT. It translates to CAISQSSGNTIYF.

V is TRBV30 and J is TRBJ1-5; D may be TRBD1 (6 bases). The ends were cut back, 5 bases at V and 4 bases at J, with 21 bases in the middle. The CDR3 contains 16 residues. CDR1 is GTSNPN, CDR2 SVGIG, per germline (reference sequence). The CDR3 sequence is CAWESQGFGANQPQHF. CDR3 coding DNA: TGTGCCTGGGAGTCCCAGGGGTTTGGGGCAAATCAGCCCCAGCATTTT.

This chain joins TRBV5-1 and TRBJ2-1, with 13 bases fitting TRBD2. The V gene end was trimmed by 0 bases and the J gene end by 7 bases; junction bases not matched to a gene: 4. Germline V CDR1 and CDR2: SGHRS, YFSETQ. The CDR3 loop spans 16 amino acids. The CDR3 DNA sequence: TGCGCCAGCAGCTTGGGGACTAGCGGGAGTACGAATGAGCAGTTCTTC. This sequence encodes CASSLGTSGSTNEQFF.

This clonotype came up many times. This chain connects TRBV30 to TRBJ2-2, with D possibly called TRBD1 or TRBD2 (5 bases each). This CDR3 region has 16 residues. CDR1 is GTSNPN, CDR2 SVGIG, per germline (reference sequence). The V and J ends lost 0 bases and 3 bases respectively, with 14 bases between them. CDR3 residues: CAWSVKGVGDTGELFF. CDR3 in DNA: TGTGCCTGGAGTGTGAAGGGAGTAGGGGACACCGGGGAGCTGTTTTTT.

The sample holds a few counts of this clonotype. The gene calls are TRBV20-1 and TRBJ2-1, with 10 positions matching TRBD2. The trim removed 6 bases at V and 0 bases at J, leaving 8 bases unmatched. The CDR3 loop spans 16 amino acids. Germline lookup yields CDR1 DFQATT and CDR2 SNEGSKA (reference sequence). CDR3 protein: CSAQGLALLSYNEQFF. As DNA, the CDR3 is TGCAGTGCACAGGGACTAGCGCTACTCTCCTACAATGAGCAGTTCTTC.

In its sample, this clonotype was seen many times. The chain links TRBV27 to TRBJ2-7; 10 bases line up with TRBD1. The CDR3 sequence is 15 residues long. V trimming: 10 bases; J trimming: 3 bases; junction bases outside the gene matches: 12. CDR1 MNHEY and CDR2 SMNVEV come from the germline V gene (reference sequence). CDR3 sequence reads: CATYPRGTGVYEQYF. The CDR3 coding sequence is TGTGCCACCTACCCGCGGGGGACAGGGGTCTACGAGCAGTACTTC.

The V and J genes are TRBV28 and TRBJ2-4; perhaps TRBD1 as D (5 bases). Trimming left V 5 bases short and J 13 bases short, with 18 bases between. Germline assignment: CDR1 MDHEN and CDR2 SYDVKM. The CDR3 has 13 residues. CDR3 DNA sequence: TGTGCCAGCAGTGCCGTCGCCAGGGAACAACAGTACTTC. Amino acids: CASSAVAREQQYF.

This clonotype has a count of ten or more. The chain uses TRBV29-1 and TRBJ2-3; D gene uncertain. Deletions cut 0 bases from V and 1 base from J, with 11 bases between. This CDR3 has 15 amino acids. CDR1 and CDR2 from the germline V gene are SQVTM and ANQGSEA. CDR3: CSVEEGGPRTDTQYF. CDR3 nucleotide sequence: TGCAGCGTTGAAGAAGGTGGACCGCGCACAGATACGCAGTATTTT.

About this clonotype: This could be a read error, since a much larger clone is one nucleotide away. This chain connects TRBV30 to TRBJ2-3; D possibly corresponds to TRBD1 (5 bases). This CDR3 contains 14 residues. Looked up from germline, CDR1 is GTSNPN and CDR2 is SVGIG (reference sequence). Written as DNA, the CDR3 is TGTGCCTGGAGCACACTCAGGAGCACAGGTACGCAGTATTTT. Translating it yields CAWSTLRSTGTQYF. Combining the CDR3 with reference TRBV30 and TRBJ2-3 gives the whole variable domain SQTIHQWPATLVQPVGSPLSLECTVEGTSNPNLYWYRQAAGRGLQLLFYSVGIGQISSEVPQNLSASRPQDRQFILSSKKLLLSDSGFYLCAWSTLRSTGTQYFGPGTRLTVL.

The chain couples TRBV19 to TRBJ2-7; tentative D call: TRBD1 (6 bases). Trimming removed 3 bases from V and 2 bases from J, with 8 bases in between. This CDR3 contains 13 residues. Per the germline V gene, CDR1 is LNHDA and CDR2 is SQIVND (reference sequence). CDR3 sequence reads: CASSIQGTYEQYF. The CDR3 nucleotides read TGTGCCAGTAGTATTCAGGGGACCTACGAGCAGTACTTC.

The chain couples TRBV20-1 to TRBJ2-3; perhaps TRBD1 as D (6 bases). The V end lost 4 bases, the J end lost 4 bases, and 9 bases lay between the germline ends. The CDR3 is 12 residues long. The germline CDR1 and CDR2 sequences are DFQATT and SNEGSKA (reference sequence). DNA for the CDR3: TGCAGTGCTACACAGGGTCCAGATACGCAGTATTTT. Protein: CSATQGPDTQYF.

This chain links TRBV7-3 with TRBJ2-1; the match to TRBD1 covers 8 bases. The trim removed 5 bases at V and 12 bases at J, leaving 6 bases unmatched. Germline V CDR1 and CDR2: SGHTA, FQGTGA. This CDR3 comprises 12 residues. The CDR3 region has the DNA TGTGCCAGCAGCCAAACAGGGGGGCGGCAGTTCTTC. It translates to CASSQTGGRQFF.

This clonotype was observed many times. The chain recombines TRBV5-1 with TRBJ2-7; D uncertain. Germline V gene sequence: CDR1 SGHRS, CDR2 YFSETQ. V was trimmed by 0 bases and J by 9 bases, leaving 10 bases between them. This CDR3 contains 12 residues. CDR3 sequence reads: CASSLDGKWQYF. The CDR3 DNA sequence: TGCGCCAGCAGCTTGGATGGGAAATGGCAGTACTTC.

A few counts support this clonotype. This rearrangement joins TRBV29-1 to TRBJ2-5; the D gene is possibly TRBD2 (7 bases). Trimming took off 1 base at V and 4 bases at J, with 13 bases between the two ends. This CDR3 region has 14 residues. The germline CDR1 and CDR2 sequences are SQVTM and ANQGSEA. CDR3 amino acids: CSVEGWGGRETQYF. In nucleotides, the CDR3 is TGCAGCGTTGAAGGGTGGGGGGGGCGAGAGACCCAGTACTTC.

The genes are TRBV18 and TRBJ2-5; D is unclear. The CDR3 spans 13 residues. Germline-derived CDR1 and CDR2 are KGHSH and LQKENI. V was cut by 3 bases and J by 5 bases, with 10 bases left in between. The CDR3 protein is CASSPRPPETQYF. For the CDR3, the DNA is TGTGCCAGCTCACCCCGGCCACCGGAGACCCAGTACTTC.

This clonotype has at least ten counts. The chain employs TRBV11-1 and TRBJ2-7; TRBD1 is a possible D gene (6 bases). CDR3 size: 14 residues. V was shortened by 0 bases and J by 4 bases, with 10 bases between the two germline ends. The germline gives CDR1 SGHAT, CDR2 FQDESV (reference sequence). The CDR3 nucleotides read TGTGCCAGCAGCTTAGCGGGGACACCTTACGAGCAGTACTTC. It encodes CASSLAGTPYEQYF.

This clonotype was seen repeatedly, ten times or more. The genes are TRBV6-5 and TRBJ2-5; TRBD2 is a possible D gene (5 bases). The germline V gene has CDR1 MNHEY and CDR2 SVGAGI. V lost 2 bases, J lost 4 bases, and 11 bases lay in between. CDR3 length: 14 amino acids. This chain's CDR3 is CASSYRAVVETQYF. Here the CDR3 DNA reads TGTGCCAGCAGTTACCGAGCGGTGGTAGAGACCCAGTACTTC.

This clonotype was detected many times. V usage is TRBV20-1 and J usage is TRBJ2-3; 12 nucleotides align to TRBD2. This CDR3 comprises 17 residues. Germline trimming cut 4 bases from V and 8 bases from J; bases unmatched to any gene: 16. The germline gives CDR1 DFQATT, CDR2 SNEGSKA (reference sequence). CDR3 sequence: CSAKLAGGPKPAGTQYF. DNA for the CDR3: TGCAGTGCTAAGCTAGCGGGAGGGCCCAAACCCGCAGGTACGCAGTATTTT.

Comment on this clonotype: The CDR3 does not end in the conserved phenylalanine or tryptophan, so this is likely a read error. The chain joins TRBV6-1 to TRBJ2-7; the D is unclear. CDR1 is MNHNS and CDR2 is SASEGT in the germline V gene. The CDR3 runs to 13 residues. This CDR3 is CASKIDGTYEQYL. CDR3 DNA: TGTGCCAGCAAAATTGACGGAACCTACGAACAGTACCTC.

Notes on this clonotype: The junction departs from the called germline gene at one end, perhaps through a read error. The V call is TRBV4-2, the J call TRBJ2-7, with 8 bases identical to TRBD1. Germline V gene sequence: CDR1 LGHNA, CDR2 YNFKEQ. The CDR3 covers 15 residues. The CDR3 spells CASSTSGQESYEQCF. The CDR3 nucleotides read TGTGCCAGCAGCACATCGGGACAGGAGAGCTACGAGCAGTGCTTC.

The V call is TRBV13, the J call TRBJ2-1, with 10 bases identical to TRBD2. Germline V gives CDR1 PRHDT, CDR2 FYEKMQ (reference sequence). CDR3 size: 16 residues. V lost 0 bases, J lost 8 bases, and 7 bases stayed unmatched. CDR3 DNA: TGTGCCAGCAGCTTAGGCCTGACTAGCGGGCTCGATGAGCAGTTCTTC. Protein: CASSLGLTSGLDEQFF.

This clonotype occurred many times. This chain connects TRBV20-1 to TRBJ1-1; D is uncertain. Germline loops: CDR1 DFQATT, CDR2 SNEGSKA (reference sequence). The CDR3 has 13 residues. Deletions cut 1 base from V and 2 bases from J, with 8 bases between. The chain's CDR3 is CSARAVLNTEAFF. The CDR3 DNA follows: TGCAGTGCTAGAGCGGTCCTTAACACTGAAGCTTTCTTT.

Ten or more counts support this clonotype. At one end the junction does not follow the germline gene, possibly because of a read error. This chain connects TRBV11-2 to TRBJ1-1; D ambiguous. The germline gives CDR1 SGHAT, CDR2 FQNNGV. The CDR3 runs 12 residues. The CDR3 is CASSPLKTEAFF. The CDR3 region has the DNA TGTGCCAGCAGCCCACTGAAGACTGAAGCTTTCTTT.

This clonotype was found many times. The rearrangement uses TRBV7-9 and TRBJ2-7; perhaps D is TRBD1 or TRBD2 (5 bases each). V dropped 0 bases and J dropped 10 bases, with 10 bases sitting between them. Germline V gives CDR1 SEHNR, CDR2 FQNEAQ (reference sequence). This CDR3 is built from 12 residues. In DNA, the CDR3 is TGTGCCAGCAGCTTAGCGCAGAGGGACCAGTACTTC. Protein product: CASSLAQRDQYF.

J is TRBJ2-2 and V is TRBV14; D may be TRBD2 (6 bases). Between the trimmed V and J ends, which lost 0 bases and 1 base, there was a span of 12 bases. The germline CDR1 and CDR2 sequences are SGHDN and FVKESK. The CDR3 consists of 17 residues. The chain's CDR3 is CASSQDRGSLNTGELFF. The CDR3 bases are TGTGCCAGCAGCCAAGATCGGGGGAGCCTGAACACCGGGGAGCTGTTTTTT. Looking up the rest from reference TRBV14 and TRBJ2-2 gives the full variable domain: EAGVTQFPSHSVIEKGQTVTLRCDPISGHDNLYWYRRVMGKEIKFLLHFVKESKQDESGMPNNRFLAERTGGTYSTLKVQPAELEDSGVYFCASSQDRGSLNTGELFFGEGSRLTVL.

Many counts were recorded for this clonotype. The chain is built from TRBV11-2 and TRBJ2-5; no reliable D call. Germline lookup yields CDR1 SGHAT and CDR2 FQNNGV. V lost 3 bases to trimming and J lost 5 bases, with 7 bases between them. This CDR3 comprises 12 residues. The CDR3 DNA sequence: TGTGCCAGCAGCTTTAGGTGGGAGACCCAGTACTTC. Translating gives CASSFRWETQYF.

This clonotype was seen at least ten times. The chain uses TRBV10-3 and TRBJ2-5; D might be TRBD1 or TRBD2, each matching 5 bases. V was cut by 10 bases and J by 0 bases, with 12 bases left in between. CDR3 size: 13 residues. The germline V gene encodes CDR1 ENHRY and CDR2 SYGVKD. In DNA, the CDR3 is TGTGCCACCACGGGACCGCACCAAGAGACCCAGTACTTC. This translates into CATTGPHQETQYF.

Points on this clonotype: A much larger clone sits a single nucleotide away, making a read error possible. J is TRBJ1-2 and V is TRBV12-3 or TRBV12-4; 8 nucleotides match TRBD1. The CDR3 has 14 amino acids. V was clipped by 1 base and J by 7 bases; unmatched bases: 5. CDR3 sequence reads: CASSLGSRGLGYTF. The DNA for the CDR3 is TGTGCCAGCAGTTTAGGGTCCAGGGGGCTTGGCTACACCTTC.

The rearrangement uses TRBV20-1 and TRBJ1-5, with D possibly matching TRBD1 (5 bases). Between the trimmed V and J ends, which lost 0 bases and 8 bases, there was a span of 17 bases. Germline-derived CDR1 and CDR2 are DFQATT and SNEGSKA (reference sequence). The CDR3 totals 15 residues. The CDR3 loop is CSARDGRASREPQHF. The CDR3 DNA sequence: TGCAGTGCTAGAGATGGGAGGGCCTCCAGGGAGCCCCAGCATTTT.

This clonotype has at least ten counts. This sequence joins TRBV3-1 and TRBJ2-4; D is possibly TRBD1 (5 bases). The CDR3 has 16 amino acids. V gave up 0 bases and J gave up 6 bases, with 15 bases separating them. Germline V gives CDR1 LGHDT, CDR2 YNNKEL (reference sequence). The CDR3: CASSQDGPGLINIQYF. CDR3 bases: TGTGCCAGCAGCCAAGATGGTCCAGGGTTGATAAACATTCAGTACTTC.